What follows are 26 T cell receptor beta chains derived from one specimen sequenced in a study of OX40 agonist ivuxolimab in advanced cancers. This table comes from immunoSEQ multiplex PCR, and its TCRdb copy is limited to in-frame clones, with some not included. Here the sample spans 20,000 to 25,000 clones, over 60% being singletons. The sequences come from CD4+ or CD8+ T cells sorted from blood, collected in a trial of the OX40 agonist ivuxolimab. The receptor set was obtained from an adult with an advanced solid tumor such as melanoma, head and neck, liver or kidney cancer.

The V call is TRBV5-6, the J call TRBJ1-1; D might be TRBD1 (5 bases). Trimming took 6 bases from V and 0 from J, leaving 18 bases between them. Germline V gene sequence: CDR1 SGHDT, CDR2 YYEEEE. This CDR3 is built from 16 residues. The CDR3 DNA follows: TGTGCCAGCACACGCAGGGCGAGTTCTATGAACACTGAAGCTTTCTTT. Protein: CASTRRASSMNTEAFF. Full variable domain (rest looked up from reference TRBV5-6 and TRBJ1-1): DAGVTQSPTHLIKTRGQQVTLRCSPKSGHDTVSWYQQALGQGPQFIFQYYEEEERQRGNFPDRFSGHQFPNYSSELNVNALLLGDSALYLCASTRRASSMNTEAFFGQGTRLTVV.

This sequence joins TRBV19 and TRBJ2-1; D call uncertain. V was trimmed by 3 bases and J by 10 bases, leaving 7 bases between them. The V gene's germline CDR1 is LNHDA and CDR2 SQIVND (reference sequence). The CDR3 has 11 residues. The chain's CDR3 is CASSMGLEQFF. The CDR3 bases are TGTGCCAGTAGTATGGGATTAGAGCAGTTCTTC.

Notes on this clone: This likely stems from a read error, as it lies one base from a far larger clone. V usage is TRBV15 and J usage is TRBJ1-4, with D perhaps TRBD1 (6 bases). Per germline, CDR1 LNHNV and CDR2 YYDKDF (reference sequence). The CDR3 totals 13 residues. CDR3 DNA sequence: TGTGCCACCGGCAGGACAGCTGGTGAAAAACTGTTTTTT. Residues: CATGRTAGEKLFF. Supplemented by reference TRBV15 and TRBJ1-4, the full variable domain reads DAMVIQNPRYQVTQFGKPVTLSCSQTLNHNVMYWYQQKSSQAPKLLFHYYDKDFNNEADTPDNFQSRRPNTSFCFLDIRSPGLGDTAMYLCATGRTAGEKLFFGSGTQLSVL.

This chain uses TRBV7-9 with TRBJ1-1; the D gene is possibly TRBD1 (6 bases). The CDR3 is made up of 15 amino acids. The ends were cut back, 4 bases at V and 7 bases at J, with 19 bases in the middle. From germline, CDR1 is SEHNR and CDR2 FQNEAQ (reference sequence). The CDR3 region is CASSWGEGGPREAFF. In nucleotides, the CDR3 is TGTGCCAGCAGCTGGGGGGAGGGGGGGCCCCGTGAAGCTTTCTTT.

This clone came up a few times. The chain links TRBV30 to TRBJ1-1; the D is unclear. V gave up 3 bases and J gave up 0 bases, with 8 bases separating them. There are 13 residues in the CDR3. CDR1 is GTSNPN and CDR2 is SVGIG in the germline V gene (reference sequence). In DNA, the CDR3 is TGTGCCTGGAGGGCAGCCCTGAACACTGAAGCTTTCTTT. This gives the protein CAWRAALNTEAFF.

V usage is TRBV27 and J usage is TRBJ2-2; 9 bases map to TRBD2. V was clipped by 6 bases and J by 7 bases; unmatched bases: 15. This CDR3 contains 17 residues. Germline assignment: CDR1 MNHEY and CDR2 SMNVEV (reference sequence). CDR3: CASSPTPGLALSGELFF. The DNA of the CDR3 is TGTGCCAGCAGCCCAACCCCGGGACTAGCACTTAGCGGGGAGCTGTTTTTT.

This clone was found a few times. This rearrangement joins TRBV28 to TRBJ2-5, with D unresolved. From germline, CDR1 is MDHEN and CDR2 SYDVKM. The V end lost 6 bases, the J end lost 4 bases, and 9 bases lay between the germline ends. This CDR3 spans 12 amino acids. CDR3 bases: TGTGCCAGCAGCTCCAACTCAGAGACCCAGTACTTC. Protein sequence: CASSSNSETQYF.

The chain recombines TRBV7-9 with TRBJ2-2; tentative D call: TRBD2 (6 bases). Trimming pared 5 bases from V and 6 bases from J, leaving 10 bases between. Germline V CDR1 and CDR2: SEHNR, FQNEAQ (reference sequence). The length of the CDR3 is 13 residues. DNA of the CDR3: TGTGCCAGCAGCAGGGAGGCAGCCGGGGAGCTGTTTTTT. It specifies CASSREAAGELFF.

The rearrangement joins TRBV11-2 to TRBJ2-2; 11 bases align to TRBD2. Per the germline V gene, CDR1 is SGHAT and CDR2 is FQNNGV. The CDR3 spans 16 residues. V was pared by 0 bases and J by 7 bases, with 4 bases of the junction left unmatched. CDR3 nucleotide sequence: TGTGCCAGCAGCTTAGAACTAGCGGGGGTTGGCGGGGAGCTGTTTTTT. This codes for CASSLELAGVGGELFF.

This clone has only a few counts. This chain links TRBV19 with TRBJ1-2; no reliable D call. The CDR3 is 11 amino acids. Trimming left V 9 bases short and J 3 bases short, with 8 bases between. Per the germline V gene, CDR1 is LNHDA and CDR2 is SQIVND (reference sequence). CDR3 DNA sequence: TGTGCCAGCCGAGAGGACTATGGCTACACCTTC. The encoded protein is CASREDYGYTF.

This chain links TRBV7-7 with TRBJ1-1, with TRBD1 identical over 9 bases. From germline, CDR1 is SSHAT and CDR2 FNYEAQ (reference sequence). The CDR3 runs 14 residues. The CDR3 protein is CATGYRGQYTEAFF. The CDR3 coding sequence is TGTGCTACGGGATACAGGGGGCAATACACTGAAGCTTTCTTT.

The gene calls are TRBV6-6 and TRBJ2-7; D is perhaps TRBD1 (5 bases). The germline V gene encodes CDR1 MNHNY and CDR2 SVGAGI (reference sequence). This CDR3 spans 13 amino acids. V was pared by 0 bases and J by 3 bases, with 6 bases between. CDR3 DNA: TGTGCCAGCAGTTACTCGGGGCTCTACGAGCAGTACTTC. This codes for CASSYSGLYEQYF.

This chain's CDR3 is CASSIGTGENQPQHF. The CDR3 DNA follows: TGTGCCAGTAGTATCGGGACAGGGGAGAATCAGCCCCAGCATTTT. V is TRBV19 and J is TRBJ1-5, with 10 bases fitting TRBD1. CDR3 length: 15 amino acids. Germline lookup yields CDR1 LNHDA and CDR2 SQIVND (reference sequence). The junction had 3 bases not matched to a gene; V was cut back by 3 bases and J by 4 bases.

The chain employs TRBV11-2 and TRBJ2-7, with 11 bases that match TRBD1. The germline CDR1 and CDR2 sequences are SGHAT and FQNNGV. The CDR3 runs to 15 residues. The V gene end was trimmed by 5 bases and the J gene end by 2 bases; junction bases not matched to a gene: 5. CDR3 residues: CASSTPGQGAYEQYF. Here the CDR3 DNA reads TGTGCCAGCAGCACTCCGGGACAGGGGGCCTACGAGCAGTACTTC.

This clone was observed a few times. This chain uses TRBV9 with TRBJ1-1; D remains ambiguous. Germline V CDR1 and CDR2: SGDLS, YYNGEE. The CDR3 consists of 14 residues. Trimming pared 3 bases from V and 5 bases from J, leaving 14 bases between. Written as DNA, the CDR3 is TGTGCCAGCAGCGCGGGTCCTGCCCTTACTGAAGCTTTCTTT. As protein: CASSAGPALTEAFF.

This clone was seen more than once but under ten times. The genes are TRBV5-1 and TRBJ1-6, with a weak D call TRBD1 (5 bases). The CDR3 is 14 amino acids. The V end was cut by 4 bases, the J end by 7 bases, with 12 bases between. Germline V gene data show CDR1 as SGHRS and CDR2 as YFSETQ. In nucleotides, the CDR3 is TGCGCCAGCAGCGTCGACAGTCCAAATTCACCCCTCCACTTT. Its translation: CASSVDSPNSPLHF.

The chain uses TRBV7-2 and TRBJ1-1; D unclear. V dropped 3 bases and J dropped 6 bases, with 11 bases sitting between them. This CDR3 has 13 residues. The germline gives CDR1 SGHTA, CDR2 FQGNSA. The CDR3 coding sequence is TGTGCCAGCAGCTTCGATCTGGGGTCTGAAGCTTTCTTT. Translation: CASSFDLGSEAFF.

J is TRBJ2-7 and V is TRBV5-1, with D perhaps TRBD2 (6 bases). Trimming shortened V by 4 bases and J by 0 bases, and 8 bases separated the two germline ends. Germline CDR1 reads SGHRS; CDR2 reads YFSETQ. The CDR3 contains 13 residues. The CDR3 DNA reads TGCGCCAGCAGCCGGGGAGGCTCCTACGAGCAGTACTTC. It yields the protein CASSRGGSYEQYF.

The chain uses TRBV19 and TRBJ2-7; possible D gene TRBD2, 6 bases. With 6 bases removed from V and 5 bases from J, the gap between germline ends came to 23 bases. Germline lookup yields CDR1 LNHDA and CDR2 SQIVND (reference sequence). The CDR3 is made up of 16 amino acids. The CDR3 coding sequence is TGTGCCAGTAGCCTGCGCGGGACGAGTCGACCTCACGAGCAGTACTTC. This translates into CASSLRGTSRPHEQYF.

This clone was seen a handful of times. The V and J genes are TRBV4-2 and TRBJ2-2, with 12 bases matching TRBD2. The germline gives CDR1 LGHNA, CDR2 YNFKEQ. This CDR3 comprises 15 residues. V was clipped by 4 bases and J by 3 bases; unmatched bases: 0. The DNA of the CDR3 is TGTGCCAGCAGCCGACTAGCGGGAGACACCGGGGAGCTGTTTTTT. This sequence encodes CASSRLAGDTGELFF.

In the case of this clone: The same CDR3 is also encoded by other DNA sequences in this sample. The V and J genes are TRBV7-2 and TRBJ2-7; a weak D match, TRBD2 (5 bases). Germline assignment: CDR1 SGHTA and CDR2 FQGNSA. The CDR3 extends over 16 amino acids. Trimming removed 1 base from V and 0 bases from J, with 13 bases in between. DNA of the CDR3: TGTGCCAGCAGCTTAGGGGCGGGCGGAAGCTCCTACGAGCAGTACTTC. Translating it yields CASSLGAGGSSYEQYF. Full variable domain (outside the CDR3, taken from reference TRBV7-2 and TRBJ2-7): GAGVSQSPSNKVTEKGKDVELRCDPISGHTALYWYRQSLGQGLEFLIYFQGNSAPDKSGLPSDRFSAERTGGSVSTLTIQRTQQEDSAVYLCASSLGAGGSSYEQYFGPGTRLTVT.

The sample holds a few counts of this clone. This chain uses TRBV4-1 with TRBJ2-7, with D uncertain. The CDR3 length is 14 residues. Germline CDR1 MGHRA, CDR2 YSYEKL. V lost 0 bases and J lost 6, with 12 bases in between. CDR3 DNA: TGCGCCAGCAGCCAAGATCGCAAGGGCGGCGAGCAGTACTTC. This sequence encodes CASSQDRKGGEQYF.

The DNA of the CDR3 is TGCGCCAGCAGCCAGCTCCTTGGGGGGATCGGGGAGCTGTTTTTT. The encoded protein is CASSQLLGGIGELFF. The chain links TRBV4-3 to TRBJ2-2, with D perhaps matching TRBD2 (6 bases). The CDR3 length is 15 residues. V lost 3 bases, J lost 7 bases, and 15 bases lay in between. The germline CDR1 and CDR2 sequences are LGHNA and YSLEER.

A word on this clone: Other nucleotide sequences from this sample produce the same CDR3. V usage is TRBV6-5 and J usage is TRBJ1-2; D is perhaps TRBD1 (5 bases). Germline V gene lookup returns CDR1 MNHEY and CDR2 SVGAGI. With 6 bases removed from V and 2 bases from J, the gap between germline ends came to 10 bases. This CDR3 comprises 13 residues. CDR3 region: CASSPTGNYGYTF. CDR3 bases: TGTGCCAGCAGCCCTACAGGCAACTATGGCTACACCTTC.

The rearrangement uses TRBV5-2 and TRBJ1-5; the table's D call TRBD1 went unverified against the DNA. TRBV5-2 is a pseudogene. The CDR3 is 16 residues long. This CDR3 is CASSQEQAASNQPQHF. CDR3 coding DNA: TGTGCCAGCAGCCAAGAACAGGCAGCTAGCAATCAGCCCCAGCATTTT.

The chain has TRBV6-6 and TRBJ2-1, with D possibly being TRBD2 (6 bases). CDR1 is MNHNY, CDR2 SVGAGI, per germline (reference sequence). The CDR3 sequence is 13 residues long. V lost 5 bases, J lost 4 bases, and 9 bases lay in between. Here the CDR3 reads CASSRDSYNEQFF. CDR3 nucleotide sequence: TGTGCCAGCAGTCGGGACTCGTACAATGAGCAGTTCTTC.